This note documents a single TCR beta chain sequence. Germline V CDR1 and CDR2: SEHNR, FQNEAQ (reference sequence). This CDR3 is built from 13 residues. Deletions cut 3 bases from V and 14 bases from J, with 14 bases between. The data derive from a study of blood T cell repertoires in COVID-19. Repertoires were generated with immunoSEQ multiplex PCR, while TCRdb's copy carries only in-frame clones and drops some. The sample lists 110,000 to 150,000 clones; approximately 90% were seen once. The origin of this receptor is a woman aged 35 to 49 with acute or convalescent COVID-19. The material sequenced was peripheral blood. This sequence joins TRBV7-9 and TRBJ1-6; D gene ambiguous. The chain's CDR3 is CASSFPGSLTLHF. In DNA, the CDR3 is TGTGCCAGCAGCTTTCCGGGATCCCTAACCCTCCACTTT.